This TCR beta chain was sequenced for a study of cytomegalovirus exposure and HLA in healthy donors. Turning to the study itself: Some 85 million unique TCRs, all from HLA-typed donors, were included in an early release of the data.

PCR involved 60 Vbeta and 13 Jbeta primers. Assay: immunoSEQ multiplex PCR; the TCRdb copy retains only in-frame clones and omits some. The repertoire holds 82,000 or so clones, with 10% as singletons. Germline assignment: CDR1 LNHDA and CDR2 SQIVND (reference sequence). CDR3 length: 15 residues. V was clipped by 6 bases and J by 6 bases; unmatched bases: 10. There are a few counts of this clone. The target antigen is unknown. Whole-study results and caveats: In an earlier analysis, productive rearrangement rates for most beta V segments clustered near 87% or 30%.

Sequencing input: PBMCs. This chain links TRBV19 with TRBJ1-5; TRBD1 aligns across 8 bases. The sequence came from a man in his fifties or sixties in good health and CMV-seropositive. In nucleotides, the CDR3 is TGTGCCAGTAGCCTAGGGGTCAGGGGGCCTCAGCCCCAGCATTTT. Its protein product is CASSLGVRGPQPQHF.